Following are 13 T cell receptor beta chains from one sample sequenced in a study of PD-1 blockade in classical Hodgkin lymphoma. Each patient relapsed following autologous stem cell transplantation, and prior brentuximab vedotin exposure differed. Method: immunoSEQ multiplex PCR; TCRdb's copy keeps in-frame clones and lacks some. The repertoire has roughly 40,000 clones, about 71% of them found once; the top ten carry about 3%. The sample was peripheral blood mononuclear cells (PBMCs), taken at baseline. The receptors originated from a human donor with classical Hodgkin lymphoma.

The chain recombines TRBV10-3 with TRBJ2-7, with D hard to call. The CDR3 has 15 residues. Between the trimmed V and J ends, which lost 2 bases and 3 bases, there was a span of 14 bases. From germline, CDR1 is ENHRY and CDR2 SYGVKD. The CDR3 sequence is CAISEISLGVYEQYF. CDR3 in DNA: TGTGCCATCAGTGAGATTTCGCTTGGAGTCTACGAGCAGTACTTC.

This sequence joins TRBV2 and TRBJ2-2; D is possibly TRBD2 (6 bases). V lost 11 bases to trimming and J lost 4 bases, with 14 bases between them. Per germline, CDR1 SNHLY and CDR2 FYNNEI. The CDR3 is 13 residues long. CDR3 DNA sequence: TGTGCCGGGGGGTACGATGGCACCGGGGAGCTGTTTTTT. Translated: CAGGYDGTGELFF. Looking up the rest from reference TRBV2 and TRBJ2-2 gives the full variable domain: EPEVTQTPSHQVTQMGQEVILRCVPISNHLYFYWYRQILGQKVEFLVSFYNNEISEKSEIFDDQFSVERPDGSNFTLKIRSTKLEDSAMYFCAGGYDGTGELFFGEGSRLTVL.

V usage is TRBV7-6 and J usage is TRBJ2-2; D not resolved. The V and J ends lost 5 bases and 2 bases respectively, with 15 bases between them. From germline, CDR1 is SGHVS and CDR2 FNYEAQ. The CDR3 consists of 16 residues. Here the CDR3 DNA reads TGTGCCAGCAGCCCATTTCTGGACGGAAACACCGGGGAGCTGTTTTTT. Protein: CASSPFLDGNTGELFF.

V is TRBV27 and J is TRBJ1-1; a possible D gene is TRBD1 (5 bases). Germline CDR1 MNHEY, CDR2 SMNVEV (reference sequence). Trimming shortened V by 4 bases and J by 6 bases, and 15 bases separated the two germline ends. The CDR3 has 14 amino acids. CDR3 protein: CASSSPGRIAEAFF. DNA for the CDR3: TGTGCCAGCAGTTCGCCAGGGAGGATCGCTGAAGCTTTCTTT.

The chain has TRBV11-2 and TRBJ2-5; the match to TRBD2 covers 12 bases. Germline CDR1 and CDR2: SGHAT and FQNNGV. The CDR3 runs to 16 residues. The trim removed 3 bases at V and 5 bases at J, leaving 7 bases unmatched. CDR3 DNA: TGTGCCAGCAGCTTCCCTAGCGGGGGGGCAGGGGAGACCCAGTACTTC. Translated: CASSFPSGGAGETQYF.

The chain uses TRBV27 and TRBJ1-6; 8 bases align to TRBD1. Looked up from germline, CDR1 is MNHEY and CDR2 is SMNVEV (reference sequence). After removal of 5 bases from V and 0 bases from J, the junction contained 6 bases not matched to a gene. The CDR3 extends over 17 amino acids. CDR3 nucleotides: TGTGCCAGCAGTCTGGGACAGGCAAGCTCCTATAATTCACCCCTCCACTTT. It codes for CASSLGQASSYNSPLHF.

This chain links TRBV6-5 with TRBJ1-1; D not certain. Between the trimmed V and J ends, which lost 10 bases and 11 bases, there was a span of 14 bases. Germline CDR1 MNHEY, CDR2 SVGAGI. The CDR3 is made up of 10 amino acids. The CDR3 DNA follows: TGTGCCACCCATTTGACACGGGCTTTCTTT. Amino acids: CATHLTRAFF.

V and J are TRBV6-5 and TRBJ1-2; D ambiguous. Germline loops: CDR1 MNHEY, CDR2 SVGAGI. The CDR3 consists of 12 residues. V was shortened by 2 bases and J by 4 bases, with 5 bases between the two germline ends. Here the CDR3 reads CASSYKGYGYTF. CDR3 nucleotide sequence: TGTGCCAGCAGTTACAAGGGCTATGGCTACACCTTC.

For the CDR3, the DNA is TGTGCCAGCAGCGCCGATGGGCCAGTCTCCTACGAGCAGTACTTC. It codes for CASSADGPVSYEQYF. This sequence joins TRBV21-1 and TRBJ2-7; the table assigns TRBD1, which was not confirmed against the DNA. TRBV21-1 is labeled a pseudogene. This CDR3 contains 15 residues.

This chain links TRBV5-1 with TRBJ1-2; D ambiguous. The CDR3 spans 15 residues. With 4 bases removed from V and 2 bases from J, the gap between germline ends came to 15 bases. CDR1 SGHRS and CDR2 YFSETQ come from the germline V gene. Here the CDR3 reads CASSLELNGNYGYTF. CDR3 sequence (DNA): TGCGCCAGCAGCCTGGAGCTTAACGGAAACTATGGCTACACCTTC.

J is TRBJ1-1 and V is TRBV6-1; a possible D gene is TRBD1 (5 bases). The V gene's germline CDR1 is MNHNS and CDR2 SASEGT. The CDR3 covers 14 residues. V shed 5 bases and J shed 3 bases, with 13 bases lying between them. The CDR3 DNA reads as TGTGCCAGCAGTCGATGGGGGGAAGACACTGAAGCTTTCTTT. Its translation is CASSRWGEDTEAFF.

The chain is built from TRBV11-2 and TRBJ2-5, with D perhaps TRBD2 (7 bases). Trimming stripped 5 bases from V and 5 bases from J, with 18 bases between. The CDR3 runs 15 residues. Per the germline V gene, CDR1 is SGHAT and CDR2 is FQNNGV. The CDR3 sequence: CASSDNRPGGETQYF. CDR3 nucleotide sequence: TGTGCCAGCAGCGACAACAGGCCGGGGGGCGAGACCCAGTACTTC.

This clone has a single count. The genes are TRBV7-9 and TRBJ1-4; no definite D call. CDR3 size: 16 residues. CDR1 and CDR2 (germline): SEHNR, FQNEAQ (reference sequence). The ends were cut back, 1 base at V and 5 bases at J, with 14 bases in the middle. The CDR3 coding sequence is TGTGCCAGCAGCTTAGGGGCAGGCAATCGGAATGAAAAACTGTTTTTT. Protein: CASSLGAGNRNEKLFF.